This TCR beta chain was profiled in a study of T cells in Graves' hyperthyroidism and ophthalmopathy. This clonotype was detected a few times. CDR3 length: 15 amino acids. V was cut by 5 bases and J by 8 bases, with 16 bases left in between. RNA transcripts were the template for amplifying TCR beta CDR3 regions. The HTBI primer set served for first-round RT-PCR of the TCR CDR3. One entry per CDR3 protein results from TCRdb running MiXCR on the multiplex PCR reads. The table has 600,000 to 700,000 distinct CDR3 sequences, over 40% seen once. The material sequenced was peripheral blood or thyroid tissue (not recorded which). The origin of this receptor is an adult man with Graves' disease, either hyperthyroidism or ophthalmopathy (not recorded which). This rearrangement joins TRBV12-3 or TRBV12-4 to TRBJ1-6; D may be TRBD1 (6 bases). The CDR3 is CASSERGGLDSPLHF. CDR3 DNA sequence: TGTGCCAGCAGTGAACGAGGGGGTTTAGATTCACCCCTCCACTTT.